This TCR beta chain was sequenced for a study of T cells in Graves' hyperthyroidism and ophthalmopathy. TCR beta CDR3 regions were amplified from RNA transcripts. The study used the HTBI primer set for a first-round RT-PCR of the TCR CDR3. A single record per CDR3 protein comes from TCRdb applying MiXCR to the multiplex PCR reads. The sample shows fewer than 750,000 distinct CDR3 sequences, around 46% of them seen only once. Germline V gives CDR1 SGHKS, CDR2 YYEKEE (reference sequence). The V gene lost 1 base and the J gene lost 5 bases, with 12 bases spanning the gap. The CDR3 is 15 amino acids. The V and J genes are TRBV5-5 and TRBJ1-4, with D tentatively TRBD1 (5 bases). What was sequenced was peripheral blood or thyroid tissue (not recorded which). This TCR came from a woman aged 18-29 years with Graves' hyperthyroidism. CDR3: CASSLNQGSNEKLFF. CDR3 coding DNA: TGTGCCAGCAGCTTGAATCAGGGAAGCAATGAAAAACTGTTTTTT.